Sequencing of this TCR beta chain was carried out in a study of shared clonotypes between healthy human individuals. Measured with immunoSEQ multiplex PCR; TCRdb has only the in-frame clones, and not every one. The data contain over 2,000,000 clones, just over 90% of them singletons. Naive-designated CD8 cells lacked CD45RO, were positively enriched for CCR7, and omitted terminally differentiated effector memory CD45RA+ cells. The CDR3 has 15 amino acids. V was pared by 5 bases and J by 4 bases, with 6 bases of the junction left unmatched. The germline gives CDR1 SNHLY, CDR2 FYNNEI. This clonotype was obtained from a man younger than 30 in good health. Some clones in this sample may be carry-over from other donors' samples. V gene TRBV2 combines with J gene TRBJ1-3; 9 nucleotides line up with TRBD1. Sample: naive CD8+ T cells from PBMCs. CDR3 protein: CASSTPGTGGNTIYF. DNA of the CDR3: TGTGCCAGCAGTACTCCCGGGACAGGGGGAAACACCATATATTTT.